The T cell receptor beta chain described here comes from a study of neurological immune-mediated disorders. Time point in this sample: longitudinal time-point 3. The cDNA was synthesized by 5'RACE incorporating 10-nucleotide random UMIs. In TCRdb, the 5' RACE reads were re-called with MiXCR into one record per CDR3 protein. The sample includes about 45,000 distinct CDR3 sequences, about 14% seen only once; the top ten take about 10%. This clonotype was observed many times. The CDR3 totals 15 residues. Looked up from germline, CDR1 is SGHRS and CDR2 is YFSETQ. V lost 2 bases and J lost 3; bases outside the gene matches: 8.

Sample: PBMCs. The sequence was collected from a man in his thirties or forties in good health. This chain joins TRBV5-1 and TRBJ2-7; 7 bases are a match to TRBD1. CDR3: CASSFTAGTDYEQYF. As DNA, the CDR3 is TGCGCCAGCAGCTTTACAGCCGGGACAGACTACGAGCAGTACTTC.